The 5 T cell receptor beta chains listed next were all sequenced from one sample in a study of blood T cell repertoires in COVID-19. Sequencing used immunoSEQ multiplex PCR; TCRdb keeps in-frame clones, though not all of them. This sample yields tens of thousands of clones, of which 70% to 90% are seen a single time; roughly 4% belongs to the top ten. Input material: peripheral blood. These receptor sequences come from a man aged 45-65 years with active COVID-19.

In its sample, this clone was seen once. The genes are TRBV5-4 and TRBJ1-2; 9 nucleotides agree with TRBD1. CDR3 size: 15 residues. The J segment lost 6 bases and the V segment lost 0 bases, leaving 6 bases of the junction unmatched. Per germline, CDR1 SGHNT and CDR2 YYREEE (reference sequence). The CDR3 nucleotides are TGTGCCAGCAGCTTGGGACACAGGGGGCGCGATGGCTACACCTTC. It is translated as CASSLGHRGRDGYTF.

The chain combines TRBV7-8 with TRBJ1-1; D is unresolved. The germline V gene encodes CDR1 SGHVS and CDR2 FQNEAQ. The CDR3 is 14 residues long. The V end lost 5 bases, the J end lost 1 base, and 11 bases lay between the germline ends. CDR3 loop: CASSPETANTEAFF. The CDR3 DNA is TGTGCCAGCAGCCCCGAAACAGCGAACACTGAAGCTTTCTTT.

This chain connects TRBV5-1 to TRBJ2-3, with 11 bases fitting TRBD2. In germline, CDR1 is SGHRS, CDR2 YFSETQ. The CDR3 is made up of 16 amino acids. Losses at the gene ends were 0 bases for V and 4 bases for J; bases not matched to a gene: 4. Here the CDR3 reads CASSLEPSGGPDTQYF. The CDR3 DNA sequence: TGCGCCAGCAGCTTGGAGCCTAGCGGGGGGCCAGATACGCAGTATTTT.

Remarks on this clone: The junction and the germline gene differ at one end; a read error may be behind it. The chain recombines TRBV12-3 or TRBV12-4 with TRBJ1-3; 8 bases map to TRBD1. CDR3 length: 12 amino acids. The CDR3 spells CASSSTGGGEDF. CDR3 DNA sequence: TGTGCCAGCAGTTCAACAGGGGGGGGCGAGGATTTT.

The V and J genes are TRBV19 and TRBJ1-3; a weak D match, TRBD1 (5 bases). The V and J ends lost 4 bases and 1 base respectively, with 11 bases between them. CDR3 size: 15 residues. Germline V gene data show CDR1 as LNHDA and CDR2 as SQIVND (reference sequence). The CDR3 protein is CASSSRGRSGNTIYF. CDR3 nucleotides: TGTGCCAGTAGTAGTCGGGGGAGGTCTGGAAACACCATATATTTT. Supplemented by reference TRBV19 and TRBJ1-3, the full variable domain reads DGGITQSPKYLFRKEGQNVTLSCEQNLNHDAMYWYRQDPGQGLRLIYYSQIVNDFQKGDIAEGYSVSREKKESFPLTVTSAQKNPTAFYLCASSSRGRSGNTIYFGEGSWLTVV.